This TCR beta chain was captured in a study of blood T cells in healthy people across ages. Study observations and caveats: Both higher diversity and more naive CD4+ cells marked long-lived donors when set against aged donors. Changes in expanded clonotypes were possibly confounded, as the CMV status of donors was unknown.

RNA extraction gave at least 5.5 micrograms of total RNA per sample. This CDR3 is built from 15 residues. The trim removed 7 bases at V and 1 base at J, leaving 7 bases unmatched. The germline V gene has CDR1 MNHNS and CDR2 SASEGT. As to this clonotype: Antigen unknown.

A second PCR of 7 to 11 cycles used a sample-barcoded 5' primer and a J-beta primer mix. Per sample, CDR3-containing paired-end reads numbered at least 2.5 million. TCRdb analysed the 5' RACE reads with MiXCR anew, one entry per CDR3 protein. The sample includes roughly 1,500,000 distinct CDR3 sequences, about 35% of them seen just once. This clonotype originated in a woman in her 30s in good health. Sequenced material: blood. The chain uses TRBV6-1 and TRBJ2-5; 9 nucleotides align to TRBD2. The CDR3 sequence: CASNRGGAGQETQYF. The CDR3 DNA reads as TGTGCCAGCAATCGCGGGGGGGCTGGCCAAGAGACCCAGTACTTC.